A selection of T cell receptor beta chains follows, all from one sample in a study of blood T cell repertoires in COVID-19. The repertoire was sequenced with immunoSEQ multiplex PCR; TCRdb's copy has only in-frame clones and lacks some. The data show about 230,000 clones, around 83% seen once. The specimen was peripheral blood. The source is a man older than 75 with acute or convalescent COVID-19. The CDR3 runs from the conserved cysteine through the conserved F or W. D genes are given only for firm matches. A row's size may be missing; if present it is once, few, many or a size class.

clone_size,d_call,j_call,v_call,cdr3_nt,cdr3_aa
NA,TRBD2,TRBJ2-3,TRBV4-2,TGTGCCAGCAGCCAAGATACTAGCGGGAGTAGCACAGATACGCAGTATTTT,CASSQDTSGSSTDTQYF
once,TRBD1,TRBJ1-1,TRBV6-5,TGTGCCAGCAGTTACTCTGCCAGGGGGAGCACTGAAGCTTTCTTT,CASSYSARGSTEAFF
NA,TRBD1,TRBJ2-7,TRBV4-1,TGCGCCAGCAGCAGGGGACAGAGCTACGAGCAGTACTTC,CASSRGQSYEQYF
NA,TRBD2,TRBJ2-1,TRBV5-1,TGCGCCAGCAGAACTAGCGACGACAATGAGCAGTTCTTC,CASRTSDDNEQFF
NA,NA,TRBJ2-6,TRBV19,TGTGCCAGTCGTGTGAGGGCTGGGGCCAACGTCCTGACTTTC,CASRVRAGANVLTF
NA,NA,TRBJ1-3,TRBV28,TGTGCCAGCAGCCCCCCACAGGGTTTAGGAAACACCATATATTTT,CASSPPQGLGNTIYF
NA,TRBD1,TRBJ1-2,TRBV19,TGTGCCAGTAGGGCTCAGGCCGACGCGACAGGGGCCTATGGCTACACCTTC,CASRAQADATGAYGYTF
NA,NA,TRBJ1-6,TRBV5-1,TGCGCCAGCAGCTTGGGACAAGTTAATTCACCCCTCCACTTT,CASSLGQVNSPLHF
few,TRBD1,TRBJ1-6,TRBV6-2/TRBV6-3,TGTGCCAGCAGTTACTCGACGATCCTACAGGGGAATTCACCCCTCCACTTT,CASSYSTILQGNSPLHF
NA,TRBD2,TRBJ2-7,TRBV27,TGTGCCAGCAGTCCGACTAGCGGGGGGAGAAACGAGCAGTACTTC,CASSPTSGGRNEQYF
NA,TRBD2,TRBJ2-2,TRBV2,TGTGCCAGCTCCCCCCAGGGACTAGCGGGCACCGGGGAGCTGTTTTTT,CASSPQGLAGTGELFF
NA,NA,TRBJ2-3,TRBV15,TGTGCCACCAGCAGAGATGGGGGCTTCACAGATACGCAGTATTTT,CATSRDGGFTDTQYF
NA,NA,TRBJ2-7,TRBV24-1,TGTGCCACCAGGGCCCCGTACGAGCAGTACTTC,CATRAPYEQYF
NA,NA,TRBJ1-1,TRBV5-4,TGTGCCAGCAGCCGCGGACAGATGAACACTGAAGCTTTCTTT,CASSRGQMNTEAFF
NA,TRBD2,TRBJ2-1,TRBV2,TGTGCCAGCAGTGAAGAAAGACTAGCGGGCTCCTACAATGAGCAGTTCTTC,CASSEERLAGSYNEQFF
NA,NA,TRBJ2-3,TRBV6-1,TGTGCCAGCAGTGTGGACCGCGGGGATACGCAGTATTTT,CASSVDRGDTQYF
NA,NA,TRBJ2-1,TRBV5-8,TGTGCCAGCGACCCAGGGTACTCCTACAATGAGCAGTTCTTC,CASDPGYSYNEQFF
many,NA,TRBJ1-6,TRBV28,TGTGCCAGCAGTGTTTTAGGGGATAATTCACCCCTCCACTTT,CASSVLGDNSPLHF
NA,NA,TRBJ2-5,TRBV9,TGTGCCAGCAGCGTCCTCGGCAGGCTCCAAGAGACCCAGTACTTC,CASSVLGRLQETQYF
NA,TRBD1,TRBJ2-2,TRBV6-5,TGTGCCAGCACCCGGGACAGGGCTCCCGGGGAGCTGTTTTTT,CASTRDRAPGELFF
once,NA,TRBJ2-5,TRBV4-1,TGCGCCAGCAGCCAAGATATGCAGGGGACCCAGTACTTC,CASSQDMQGTQYF
NA,NA,TRBJ1-4,TRBV6-1,TGTGCCAGCAGTGAAGAACCAGGGTCTAAACTGTTTTTT,CASSEEPGSKLFF
NA,TRBD1,TRBJ1-1,TRBV9,TGTGCCAGCAGCGTAGCTGGGACAGGGGGGAACACTGAAGCTTTCTTT,CASSVAGTGGNTEAFF
once,NA,TRBJ2-1,TRBV7-2,TGTGCCAGCAGCTTAAGGTGGAGGGACGACAGCTCCTACAATGAGCAGTTCTTC,CASSLRWRDDSSYNEQFF
NA,TRBD2,TRBJ2-7,TRBV4-2,TGTGCCAGCAGCCAAGAGCCAGCGGGGGAGAACTACGAGCAGTACTTC,CASSQEPAGENYEQYF
NA,NA,TRBJ1-1,TRBV30,TGTGCCTGGAGTCGGTATGGAGGGACTGAAGCTTTCTTT,CAWSRYGGTEAFF
few,NA,TRBJ1-1,TRBV14,TGTGCCAGCAGCGCTAAGAGAAACACTGAAGCTTTCTTT,CASSAKRNTEAFF
NA,TRBD1,TRBJ2-7,TRBV18,TGTGCCAGCTCACCGGGGGACAGCTCCTACGAGCAGTACTTC,CASSPGDSSYEQYF
NA,NA,TRBJ1-6,TRBV7-2,TGTGCCAGCAGCTTAGTAGGGGTGATCAGGGGTTCACCCCTCCACTTT,CASSLVGVIRGSPLHF
NA,NA,TRBJ2-3,TRBV28,TGTGCCAGCAGTTTCAGCAGGGTTGAGAGTACGCAGTATTTT,CASSFSRVESTQYF
NA,TRBD2,TRBJ2-1,TRBV10-3,TGTGCCACTGGGACTAGCGGGTCCTACAATGAGCAGTTCTTC,CATGTSGSYNEQFF
NA,TRBD1,TRBJ2-7,TRBV5-5,TGTGCCAGCAGCCCGGGACAGGGTTCCGAGCAGTACTTC,CASSPGQGSEQYF
NA,NA,TRBJ2-5,TRBV3-1/TRBV3-2,TGTGCCAGCAGCCGCCGCGAGGCCTCCCCGCGAGAGACCCAGTACTTC,CASSRREASPRETQYF
NA,NA,TRBJ2-7,TRBV7-2,TGTGCCAGCAGCCCTGGGTTCCCCAGGTCCTACGAGCAGTACTTC,CASSPGFPRSYEQYF
NA,TRBD2,TRBJ2-5,TRBV7-2,TGTGCCAGCAGCTTAGTGCGGGAGGAGACCCAGTACTTC,CASSLVREETQYF
NA,NA,TRBJ2-7,TRBV28,TGTGCCAGCAGACCCCCGGCAGGAAGTGTCGACGAGCAGTACTTC,CASRPPAGSVDEQYF
NA,NA,TRBJ2-2,TRBV14,TGTGCCAGCAGCCGTGGGGACTCAAACACCGGGGAGCTGTTTTTT,CASSRGDSNTGELFF
NA,NA,TRBJ1-1,TRBV2,TGTGCCACCCTTCCGGGTCTTGGAGGGAACACTGAAGCTTTCTTT,CATLPGLGGNTEAFF
NA,NA,TRBJ2-7,TRBV3-1/TRBV3-2,TGTGCCAGCAGCCCGGGACATAGCTACGAGCAGTACTTC,CASSPGHSYEQYF
NA,TRBD2,TRBJ2-1,TRBV28,TGTGCCAGCGCTATCGGCGGGAGGGCATCGGTTGAGCAGTTCTTC,CASAIGGRASVEQFF
NA,TRBD1,TRBJ1-5,TRBV19,TGTGCCAGTAGTACGGGGACAGATCAGCCCCAGCATTTT,CASSTGTDQPQHF
NA,TRBD1,TRBJ1-1,TRBV6-5,TGTGCCAGCAGTCCCGCCGGGACAGGCGAAGCTTTCTTT,CASSPAGTGEAFF
NA,TRBD2,TRBJ2-1,TRBV7-9,TGTGCCAGCAGCCCTCGGGAAGCGGGAGTCAATGAGCAGTTCTTC,CASSPREAGVNEQFF
NA,NA,TRBJ1-2,TRBV12-3/TRBV12-4,TGTGCCAGCAGTGCGGACAGCATCTATGGCTACACCTTC,CASSADSIYGYTF
NA,TRBD1,TRBJ2-7,TRBV27,TGTGCCAGCAGTTTTTCTTCGGGCAGGGGGCTCTACGAGCAGTACTTC,CASSFSSGRGLYEQYF
NA,TRBD1,TRBJ2-2,TRBV19,TGTGCCAGTCGACAGGGCTTGGACACCGGGGAGCTGTTTTTT,CASRQGLDTGELFF
NA,NA,TRBJ2-1,TRBV19,TGTGCCAGTAGTATAGATCTAAGCGGCCCCTACAATGAGCAGTTCTTC,CASSIDLSGPYNEQFF
NA,NA,TRBJ1-2,TRBV28,TGTGCCAGCAGACTCGGTGCCAGAGGTGGCTACACCTTC,CASRLGARGGYTF
NA,NA,TRBJ2-2,TRBV11-2,TGTGCCAGCAGCTTATTGGACACAACCGGGGAGCTGTTTTTT,CASSLLDTTGELFF
NA,TRBD2,TRBJ2-7,TRBV10-2,TGCGCCAGCAGATTAGCGGGAGGAGTTTACGAGCAGTACTTC,CASRLAGGVYEQYF
once,NA,TRBJ2-2,TRBV7-3,TGTGCCAGCAGCCAAGCCACTTCCAACACCGGGGAGCTGTTTTTT,CASSQATSNTGELFF
few,NA,TRBJ1-1,TRBV9,TGTGCCAGCAGCGTAGGGGGGGAAAGGACTGAAGCTTTCTTT,CASSVGGERTEAFF
NA,NA,TRBJ1-4,TRBV10-2,TGCGCCAGCAGTGAGTCGCACTTAACAGCGGGAAAACTGTTTTTT,CASSESHLTAGKLFF
NA,NA,TRBJ1-1,TRBV10-3,TGTGCCCACCAGCCCCGACCGGGGACTGAAGCTTTCTTT,CAHQPRPGTEAFF
NA,TRBD2,TRBJ2-1,TRBV2,TGTGCCAGCAGTGAATCCGGACTAGCGGGGGATGAGCAGTTCTTC,CASSESGLAGDEQFF
NA,NA,TRBJ1-2,TRBV28,TGTGCCAGCAGTTTACTGGAGGATGGCTACACCTTC,CASSLLEDGYTF